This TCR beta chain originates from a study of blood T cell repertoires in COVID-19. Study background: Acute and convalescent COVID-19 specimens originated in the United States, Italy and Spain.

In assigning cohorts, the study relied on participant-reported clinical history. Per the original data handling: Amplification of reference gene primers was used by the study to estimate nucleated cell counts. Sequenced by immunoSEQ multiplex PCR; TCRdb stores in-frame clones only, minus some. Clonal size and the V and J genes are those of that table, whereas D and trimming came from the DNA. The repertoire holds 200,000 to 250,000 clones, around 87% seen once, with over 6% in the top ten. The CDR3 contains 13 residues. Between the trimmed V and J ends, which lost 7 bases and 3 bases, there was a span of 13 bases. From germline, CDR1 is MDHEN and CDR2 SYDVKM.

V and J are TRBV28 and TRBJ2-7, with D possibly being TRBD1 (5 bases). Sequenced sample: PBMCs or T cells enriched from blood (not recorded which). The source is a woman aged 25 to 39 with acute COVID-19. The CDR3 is CASTPPDSYEQYF. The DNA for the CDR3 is TGTGCCAGCACCCCGCCCGACAGCTACGAGCAGTACTTC. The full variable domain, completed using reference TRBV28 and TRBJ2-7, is DVKVTQSSRYLVKRTGEKVFLECVQDMDHENMFWYRQDPGLGLRLIYFSYDVKMKEKGDIPEGYSVSREKKERFSLILESASTNQTSMYLCASTPPDSYEQYFGPGTRLTVT.